What follows describes a single T cell receptor beta chain. This CDR3 has 14 amino acids. Between the trimmed V and J ends, which lost 5 bases and 4 bases, there was a span of 15 bases. CDR1 is MNHEY and CDR2 is SMNVEV in the germline V gene (reference sequence). Treatment defined: oral pan-JAK inhibitor, 5-10 mg twice daily. PBMC-derived CD4+ and CD8+ T cells were sorted. This sample is part of a study of CD8+ T cells in alopecia areata. RNA was extracted and reverse transcribed into cDNA as the sequencing template. Clones were read by immunoSEQ multiplex PCR, and TCRdb kept only the in-frame ones, dropping some. The data contain roughly 200,000 clones, roughly 61% of them singletons.

Specimen: CD8+ T cells sorted from blood, collected at week 24, from a patient treated with tofacitinib. The chain is built from TRBV27 and TRBJ2-7; D is possibly TRBD2 (6 bases). The sequence derives from a human donor with alopecia areata. The CDR3 loop reads CASSGLQGPYEQYF. CDR3 nucleotide sequence: TGTGCCAGCAGTGGACTACAAGGGCCATACGAGCAGTACTTC.